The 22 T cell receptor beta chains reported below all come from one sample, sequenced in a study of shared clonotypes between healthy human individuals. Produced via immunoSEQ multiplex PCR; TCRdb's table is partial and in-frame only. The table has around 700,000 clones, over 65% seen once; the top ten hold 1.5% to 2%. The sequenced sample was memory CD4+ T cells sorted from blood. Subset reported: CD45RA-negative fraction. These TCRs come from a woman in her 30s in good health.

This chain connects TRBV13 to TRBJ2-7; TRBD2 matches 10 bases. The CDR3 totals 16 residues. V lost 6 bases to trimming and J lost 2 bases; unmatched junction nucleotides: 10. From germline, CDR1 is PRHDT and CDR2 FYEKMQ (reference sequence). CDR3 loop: CASSLRTSGNTYEQYF. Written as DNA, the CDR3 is TGTGCCAGCAGTTTACGGACTAGCGGAAATACCTACGAGCAGTACTTC. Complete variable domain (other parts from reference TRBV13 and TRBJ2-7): AAGVIQSPRHLIKEKRETATLKCYPIPRHDTVYWYQQGPGQDPQFLISFYEKMQSDKGSIPDRFSAQQFSDYHSELNMSSLELGDSALYFCASSLRTSGNTYEQYFGPGTRLTVT.

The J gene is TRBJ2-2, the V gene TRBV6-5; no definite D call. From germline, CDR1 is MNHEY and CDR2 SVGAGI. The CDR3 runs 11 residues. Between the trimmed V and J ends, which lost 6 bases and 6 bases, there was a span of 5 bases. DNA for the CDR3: TGTGCCAGCAGAACCTCCGGGGAGCTGTTTTTT. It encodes CASRTSGELFF.

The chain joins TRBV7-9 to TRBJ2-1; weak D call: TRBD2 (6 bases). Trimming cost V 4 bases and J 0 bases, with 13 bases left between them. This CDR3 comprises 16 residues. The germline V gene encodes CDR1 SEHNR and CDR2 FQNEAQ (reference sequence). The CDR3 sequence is CASSSQRAYSYNEQFF. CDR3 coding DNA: TGTGCCAGCAGCTCCCAGCGGGCTTACTCCTACAATGAGCAGTTCTTC.

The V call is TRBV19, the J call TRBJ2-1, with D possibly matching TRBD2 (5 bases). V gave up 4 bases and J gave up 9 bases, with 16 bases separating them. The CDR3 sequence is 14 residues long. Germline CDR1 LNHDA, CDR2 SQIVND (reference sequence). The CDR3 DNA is TGTGCCAGTAGTACCAGGAACGTACGGGGTGAGCAGTTCTTC. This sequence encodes CASSTRNVRGEQFF.

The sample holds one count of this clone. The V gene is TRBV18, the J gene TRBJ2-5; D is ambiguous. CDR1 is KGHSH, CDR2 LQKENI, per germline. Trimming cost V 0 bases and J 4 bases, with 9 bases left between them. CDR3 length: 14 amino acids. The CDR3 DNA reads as TGTGCCAGCTCACCACCCCGCTTCCGAGAGACCCAGTACTTC. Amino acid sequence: CASSPPRFRETQYF.

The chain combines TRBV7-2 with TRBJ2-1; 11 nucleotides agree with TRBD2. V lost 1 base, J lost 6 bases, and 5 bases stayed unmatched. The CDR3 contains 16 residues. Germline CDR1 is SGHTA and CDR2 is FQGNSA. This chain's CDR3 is CASSLVALAGANEQFF. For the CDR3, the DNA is TGTGCCAGCAGCTTAGTCGCACTAGCGGGAGCCAATGAGCAGTTCTTC.

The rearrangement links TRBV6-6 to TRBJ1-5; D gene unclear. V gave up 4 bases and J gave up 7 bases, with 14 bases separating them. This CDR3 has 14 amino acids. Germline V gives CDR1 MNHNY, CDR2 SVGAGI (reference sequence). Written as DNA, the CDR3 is TGTGCCAGCAGTTCCCTGGTCGCGGGGCAGCCCCAGCATTTT. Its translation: CASSSLVAGQPQHF.

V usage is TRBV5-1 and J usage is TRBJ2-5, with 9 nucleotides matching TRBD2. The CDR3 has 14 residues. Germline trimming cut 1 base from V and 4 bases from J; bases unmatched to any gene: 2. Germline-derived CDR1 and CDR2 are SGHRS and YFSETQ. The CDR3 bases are TGCGCCAGCAGCTTGAATAGCGGGAGAGAGACCCAGTACTTC. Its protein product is CASSLNSGRETQYF.

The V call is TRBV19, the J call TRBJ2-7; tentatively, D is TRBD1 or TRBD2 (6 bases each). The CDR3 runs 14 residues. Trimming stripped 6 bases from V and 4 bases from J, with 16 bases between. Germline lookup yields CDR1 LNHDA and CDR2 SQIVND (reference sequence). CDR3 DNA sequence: TGTGCCAGTAGACCCGAGGGGGGCGGATACGAGCAGTACTTC. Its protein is CASRPEGGGYEQYF.

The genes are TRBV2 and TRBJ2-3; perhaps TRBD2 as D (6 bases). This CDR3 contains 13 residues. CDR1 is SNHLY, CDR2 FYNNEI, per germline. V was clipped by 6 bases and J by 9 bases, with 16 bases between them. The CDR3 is CASRSGPTLTQYF. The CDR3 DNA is TGTGCCAGCAGAAGCGGGCCAACCCTCACGCAGTATTTT.

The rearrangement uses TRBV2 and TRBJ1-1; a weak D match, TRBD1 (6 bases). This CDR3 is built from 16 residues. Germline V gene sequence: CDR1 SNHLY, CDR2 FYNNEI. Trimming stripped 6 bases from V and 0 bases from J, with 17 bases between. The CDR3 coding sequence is TGTGCCAGCAGGCAGGGGAGTAGGGCCATGAACACTGAAGCTTTCTTT. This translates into CASRQGSRAMNTEAFF.

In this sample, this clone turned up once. The CDR3 DNA follows: TGTGCCAGCAGTTTAGGGACGGGGGTCGGTCAGCCCCAGCATTTT. It yields the protein CASSLGTGVGQPQHF. The J gene is TRBJ1-5, the V gene TRBV28, with a tentative D call TRBD1 (5 bases). The CDR3 has 15 amino acids. The germline V and J ends were trimmed by 2 bases and 6 bases, with 14 bases remaining between them. CDR1 MDHEN and CDR2 SYDVKM come from the germline V gene.

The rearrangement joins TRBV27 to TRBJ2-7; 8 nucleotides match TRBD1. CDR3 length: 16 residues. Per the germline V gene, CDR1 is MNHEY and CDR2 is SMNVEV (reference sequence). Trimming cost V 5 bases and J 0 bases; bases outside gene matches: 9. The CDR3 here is CASSPHDRGFSYEQYF. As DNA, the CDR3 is TGTGCCAGCAGTCCTCACGACAGGGGATTCTCCTACGAGCAGTACTTC.

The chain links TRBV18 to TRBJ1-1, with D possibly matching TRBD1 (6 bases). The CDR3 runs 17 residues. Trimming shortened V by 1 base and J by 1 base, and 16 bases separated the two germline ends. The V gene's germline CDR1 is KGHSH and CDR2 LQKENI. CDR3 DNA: TGTGCCAGCTCACCACGATTCGCAGGGGATGGGAACACTGAAGCTTTCTTT. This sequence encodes CASSPRFAGDGNTEAFF.

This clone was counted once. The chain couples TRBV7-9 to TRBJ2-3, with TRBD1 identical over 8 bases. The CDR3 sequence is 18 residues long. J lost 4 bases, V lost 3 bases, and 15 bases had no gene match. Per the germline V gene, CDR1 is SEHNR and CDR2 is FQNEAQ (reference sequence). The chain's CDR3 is CASSLGSQGALLPDTQYF. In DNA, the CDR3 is TGTGCCAGCAGCTTGGGAAGTCAGGGGGCGCTTCTCCCAGATACGCAGTATTTT. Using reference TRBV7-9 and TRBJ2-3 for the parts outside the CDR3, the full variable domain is DTGVSQNPRHKITKRGQNVTFRCDPISEHNRLYWYRQTLGQGPEFLTYFQNEAQLEKSRLLSDRFSAERPKGSFSTLEIQRTEQGDSAMYLCASSLGSQGALLPDTQYFGPGTRLTVL.

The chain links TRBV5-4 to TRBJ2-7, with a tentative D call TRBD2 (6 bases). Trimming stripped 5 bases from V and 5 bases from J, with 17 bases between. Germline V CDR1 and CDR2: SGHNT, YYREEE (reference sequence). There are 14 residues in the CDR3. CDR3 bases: TGTGCCAGCAGAGGCCCCCGGGGGTCCGACGAGCAGTACTTC. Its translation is CASRGPRGSDEQYF.

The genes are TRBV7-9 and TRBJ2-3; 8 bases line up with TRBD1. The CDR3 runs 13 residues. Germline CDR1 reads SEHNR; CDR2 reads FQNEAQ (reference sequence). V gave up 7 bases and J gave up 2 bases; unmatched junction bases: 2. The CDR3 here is CASTDRATDTQYF. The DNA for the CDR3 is TGTGCCAGCACGGACAGGGCCACAGATACGCAGTATTTT.

This chain's CDR3 is CSVPGSGRGNEQFF. Here the CDR3 DNA reads TGCAGCGTCCCGGGTAGCGGGAGGGGCAATGAGCAGTTCTTC. This chain uses TRBV29-1 with TRBJ2-1, with 11 nucleotides matching TRBD2. The CDR3 runs 14 residues. Germline CDR1 is SQVTM and CDR2 is ANQGSEA. J lost 6 bases, V lost 6 bases, and 7 bases had no gene match.

CDR3 loop: CASSVPGLADTDTQYF. In DNA, the CDR3 is TGTGCCAGCAGCGTTCCGGGACTAGCGGACACAGATACGCAGTATTTT. This chain links TRBV9 with TRBJ2-3; 11 nucleotides agree with TRBD2. Germline trimming cut 2 bases from V and 2 bases from J; bases unmatched to any gene: 4. The length of the CDR3 is 16 residues. The V gene's germline CDR1 is SGDLS and CDR2 YYNGEE.

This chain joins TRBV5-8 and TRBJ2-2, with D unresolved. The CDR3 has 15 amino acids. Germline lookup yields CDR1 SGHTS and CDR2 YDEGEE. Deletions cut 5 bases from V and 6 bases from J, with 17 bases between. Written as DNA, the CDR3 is TGTGCCAGCAGGCCGGCCTGGTACTTGGCCGGGGAGCTGTTTTTT. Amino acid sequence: CASRPAWYLAGELFF. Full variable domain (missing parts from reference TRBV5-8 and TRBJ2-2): EAGVTQSPTHLIKTRGQQATLRCSPISGHTSVYWYQQALGLGLQFLLWYDEGEERNRGNFPPRFSGRQFPNYSSELNVNALELEDSALYLCASRPAWYLAGELFFGEGSRLTVL.

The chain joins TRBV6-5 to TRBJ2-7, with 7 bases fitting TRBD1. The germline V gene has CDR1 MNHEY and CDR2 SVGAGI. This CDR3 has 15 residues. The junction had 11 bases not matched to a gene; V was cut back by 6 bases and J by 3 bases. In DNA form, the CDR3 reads TGTGCCAGCAGCACGTACAACAGGGGATACTACGAGCAGTACTTC. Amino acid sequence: CASSTYNRGYYEQYF.

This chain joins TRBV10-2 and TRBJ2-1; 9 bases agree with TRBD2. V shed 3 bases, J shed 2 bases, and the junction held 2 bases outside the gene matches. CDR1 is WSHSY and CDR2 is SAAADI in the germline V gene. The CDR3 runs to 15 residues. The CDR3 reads CASSELAGAYNEQFF. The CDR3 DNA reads TGCGCCAGCAGTGAATTAGCGGGAGCCTACAATGAGCAGTTCTTC.